The 30 T cell receptor beta chains below all came from one sample that was sequenced in a study of CD8 T cells in Susac syndrome. Random-hexamer reverse transcription was applied to about 0.45 to 1 ug RNA. Via MiXCR, TCRdb re-called the immunoSEQ multiplex PCR reads, giving one row per CDR3 protein. The sample has under 200,000 distinct CDR3 sequences; about 91% are singletons. The specimen was CD4+ T cells from PBMCs. These receptors all come from a human donor in good health.

The V call is TRBV24-1, the J call TRBJ1-5; TRBD1 agrees at 9 bases. This CDR3 has 15 amino acids. V lost 4 bases to trimming and J lost 7 bases; unmatched junction nucleotides: 7. Germline V gene data show CDR1 as KGHDR and CDR2 as SFDVKD. The chain's CDR3 is CATSELTGGGQPQHF. For the CDR3, the DNA is TGTGCCACCAGTGAGCTGACAGGGGGAGGACAGCCCCAGCATTTT.

The chain couples TRBV19 to TRBJ2-4, with 8 bases fitting TRBD1. The trim removed 3 bases at V and 3 bases at J, leaving 4 bases unmatched. CDR3 length: 15 amino acids. CDR1 is LNHDA and CDR2 is SQIVND in the germline V gene (reference sequence). The CDR3 region is CASSIGQGVKNIQYF. CDR3 nucleotide sequence: TGTGCCAGTAGTATTGGACAGGGCGTCAAAAACATTCAGTACTTC.

The chain employs TRBV29-1 and TRBJ2-5; D perhaps matches TRBD1 (5 bases). CDR1 is SQVTM and CDR2 is ANQGSEA in the germline V gene. The CDR3 runs to 12 residues. Trimming removed 4 bases at V and 1 base at J, with 7 bases between. The CDR3 sequence is CSVGQTQETQYF. The CDR3 DNA follows: TGCAGCGTTGGACAGACCCAAGAGACCCAGTACTTC.

The J gene is TRBJ1-5, the V gene TRBV4-3, with D maybe TRBD1 (5 bases). CDR1 and CDR2 from the germline V gene are LGHNA and YSLEER. V was trimmed by 0 bases and J by 7 bases, leaving 10 bases between them. This CDR3 has 14 residues. CDR3 region: CASSQEWGEQPQHF. The CDR3, as DNA: TGCGCCAGCAGCCAAGAGTGGGGGGAACAGCCCCAGCATTTT.

The chain has TRBV7-2 and TRBJ2-7; weak D call: TRBD1 (7 bases). The CDR3 contains 14 residues. V was clipped by 5 bases and J by 9 bases, with 20 bases between them. Per germline, CDR1 SGHTA and CDR2 FQGNSA. CDR3 coding DNA: TGTGCCAGCAGCGTACCGGGACTCCAGGGGGTGCAGTACTTC. Residues: CASSVPGLQGVQYF.

The chain combines TRBV5-1 with TRBJ2-3; 8 bases are shared with TRBD1. CDR1 and CDR2 from the germline V gene are SGHRS and YFSETQ. There are 15 residues in the CDR3. V gave up 3 bases and J gave up 3 bases; unmatched junction bases: 6. The CDR3: CASSSGQGLTDTQYF. As DNA, the CDR3 is TGCGCCAGCAGCTCAGGACAGGGATTAACAGATACGCAGTATTTT.

The rearrangement uses TRBV10-3 and TRBJ2-7, with D unresolved. This CDR3 region has 11 residues. Germline loops: CDR1 ENHRY, CDR2 SYGVKD. V was shortened by 10 bases and J by 3 bases, with 10 bases between the two germline ends. Written as DNA, the CDR3 is TGTGCCAGCCAGGAAGACTACGAGCAGTACTTC. Translated: CASQEDYEQYF.

The chain couples TRBV6-6 to TRBJ2-7; possibly TRBD2 for D (6 bases). This CDR3 spans 12 amino acids. The ends were cut back, 2 bases at V and 5 bases at J, with 7 bases in the middle. Germline assignment: CDR1 MNHNY and CDR2 SVGAGI (reference sequence). CDR3 sequence (DNA): TGTGCCAGCAGTTACCGGAGGGACGAGCAGTACTTC. It translates to CASSYRRDEQYF.

This chain uses TRBV9 with TRBJ1-2, with TRBD1 as a possible D gene (5 bases). This CDR3 region has 14 residues. V lost 0 bases to trimming and J lost 4 bases, with 10 bases between them. From germline, CDR1 is SGDLS and CDR2 YYNGEE. The CDR3 nucleotides are TGTGCCAGCAGCGTAGATGAGGGGCCCTATGGCTACACCTTC. This translates into CASSVDEGPYGYTF.

The chain is built from TRBV7-2 and TRBJ2-7; D remains unclear. The CDR3 is made up of 13 amino acids. Germline-derived CDR1 and CDR2 are SGHTA and FQGNSA. The V end was cut by 5 bases, the J end by 0 bases, with 8 bases between. Here the CDR3 DNA reads TGTGCCAGCAGCCCAAAGTCCTCCTACGAGCAGTACTTC. Amino acid sequence: CASSPKSSYEQYF.

This sequence joins TRBV5-1 and TRBJ2-1; D may be TRBD2 (6 bases). V was cut by 2 bases and J by 5 bases, with 14 bases left in between. The CDR3 is 15 amino acids. Germline loops: CDR1 SGHRS, CDR2 YFSETQ. CDR3 sequence: CASSLGDSAHNEQFF. The DNA of the CDR3 is TGCGCCAGCAGCTTAGGGGACTCAGCCCACAATGAGCAGTTCTTC. The full variable domain, completed using reference TRBV5-1 and TRBJ2-1, is KAGVTQTPRYLIKTRGQQVTLSCSPISGHRSVSWYQQTPGQGLQFLFEYFSETQRNKGNFPGRFSGRQFSNSRSEMNVSTLELGDSALYLCASSLGDSAHNEQFFGPGTRLTVL.

The chain combines TRBV7-9 with TRBJ1-1; D gene unclear. V was trimmed by 3 bases and J by 0 bases, leaving 14 bases between them. This CDR3 spans 16 amino acids. CDR1 and CDR2 from the germline V gene are SEHNR and FQNEAQ (reference sequence). The CDR3 sequence: CASSLIHLIMNTEAFF. The CDR3 DNA reads TGTGCCAGCAGCTTGATACATCTCATCATGAACACTGAAGCTTTCTTT.

The rearrangement links TRBV5-1 to TRBJ2-1; no reliable D call. V was trimmed by 1 base and J by 4 bases, leaving 9 bases between them. CDR3 length equals 14 residues. CDR1 is SGHRS, CDR2 YFSETQ, per germline. Here the CDR3 reads CASSLTPFYNEQFF. The CDR3 DNA follows: TGCGCCAGCAGCTTGACCCCCTTTTACAATGAGCAGTTCTTC.

This chain links TRBV20-1 with TRBJ1-2; D possibly corresponds to TRBD1 (5 bases). Germline assignment: CDR1 DFQATT and CDR2 SNEGSKA (reference sequence). CDR3 size: 12 residues. Trimming removed 6 bases at V and 6 bases at J, with 14 bases between. DNA for the CDR3: TGCAGTGCGAGGTCCGGGGCGGATGGCTACACCTTC. This gives the protein CSARSGADGYTF.

V usage is TRBV3-1 and J usage is TRBJ2-7; D is undetermined. V lost 4 bases and J 3 bases, leaving 19 bases between the germline ends. Germline CDR1 LGHDT, CDR2 YNNKEL (reference sequence). The CDR3 has 16 residues. CDR3 amino acids: CASSPPSPRSDYEQYF. The CDR3 coding sequence is TGTGCCAGCAGCCCTCCCTCACCCAGATCGGACTACGAGCAGTACTTC.

This sequence joins TRBV20-1 and TRBJ2-7; the D gene is possibly TRBD1 (6 bases). Trimming cost V 4 bases and J 6 bases, with 16 bases left between them. In germline, CDR1 is DFQATT, CDR2 SNEGSKA (reference sequence). This CDR3 is built from 13 residues. For the CDR3, the DNA is TGCAGTGCTAAGGGTGAGGCCAGGGGCGAGCAGTACTTC. Translation: CSAKGEARGEQYF.

The chain has TRBV28 and TRBJ2-7; 11 nucleotides line up with TRBD1. This CDR3 is built from 14 residues. J was trimmed by 7 bases and V by 4 bases; bases with no gene match: 6. The germline V gene has CDR1 MDHEN and CDR2 SYDVKM. CDR3 sequence reads: CASSSGQGDKEQYF. The CDR3 nucleotides read TGTGCCAGCAGTTCGGGACAGGGGGACAAAGAGCAGTACTTC.

The chain recombines TRBV30 with TRBJ2-1, with 7 bases fitting TRBD1. Germline values: CDR1 GTSNPN, CDR2 SVGIG (reference sequence). The junction had 7 bases not matched to a gene; V was cut back by 3 bases and J by 2 bases. CDR3 length equals 15 residues. This CDR3 is CAWRVGGSTYNEQFF. The CDR3 DNA is TGTGCCTGGAGGGTAGGGGGCTCTACCTACAATGAGCAGTTCTTC.

This sequence joins TRBV9 and TRBJ2-2; 9 bases are a match to TRBD1. V lost 3 bases, J lost 2 bases, and 5 bases stayed unmatched. The length of the CDR3 is 16 residues. CDR1 SGDLS and CDR2 YYNGEE come from the germline V gene. The CDR3: CASSARTGANTGELFF. The CDR3 nucleotides read TGTGCCAGCAGCGCCCGGACAGGGGCTAACACCGGGGAGCTGTTTTTT.

The chain's CDR3 is CASTPDRDHEQYF. CDR3 DNA sequence: TGTGCCAGCACCCCGGACAGGGACCACGAGCAGTACTTC. V and J are TRBV28 and TRBJ2-7, with TRBD1 matching 8 bases. Germline V lookup: CDR1 MDHEN, CDR2 SYDVKM. The CDR3 extends over 13 amino acids. Trimming at V came to 7 bases and at J to 5 bases, leaving 7 bases not matched to a gene.

The CDR3 region has the DNA TGCAGCGTTGGACAGGGGGCTGCCTATGGCTACACCTTC. This gives the protein CSVGQGAAYGYTF. This sequence joins TRBV29-1 and TRBJ1-2; TRBD1 agrees at 10 bases. The CDR3 contains 13 residues. Germline V gene sequence: CDR1 SQVTM, CDR2 ANQGSEA. V was clipped by 4 bases and J by 4 bases; unmatched bases: 3. Filled out from reference TRBV29-1 and TRBJ1-2, the complete variable domain reads SAVISQKPSRDICQRGTSLTIQCQVDSQVTMMFWYRQQPGQSLTLIATANQGSEATYESGFVIDKFPISRPNLTFSTLTVSNMSPEDSSIYLCSVGQGAAYGYTFGSGTRLTVV.

The V call is TRBV29-1, the J call TRBJ2-2; D not certain. This CDR3 region has 16 residues. Germline loops: CDR1 SQVTM, CDR2 ANQGSEA. V lost 0 bases to trimming and J lost 2 bases, with 13 bases between them. The CDR3 spells CSVEDRRLGNTGELFF. The DNA for the CDR3 is TGCAGCGTTGAAGATCGCCGGCTAGGAAACACCGGGGAGCTGTTTTTT.

This chain connects TRBV5-1 to TRBJ2-1, with D perhaps TRBD2 (5 bases). V was pared by 3 bases and J by 6 bases, with 19 bases between. CDR3 size: 16 residues. Germline V gives CDR1 SGHRS, CDR2 YFSETQ. In DNA, the CDR3 is TGCGCCAGCAGCTATCGGGTTCGGGGATATGGCAATGAGCAGTTCTTC. Protein: CASSYRVRGYGNEQFF.

V and J are TRBV6-5 and TRBJ1-3; TRBD1 aligns across 8 bases. The length of the CDR3 is 16 residues. V lost 0 bases and J lost 0; bases outside the gene matches: 1. From germline, CDR1 is MNHEY and CDR2 SVGAGI. In nucleotides, the CDR3 is TGTGCCAGCAGTTACTCCAGGGGGCTCTCTGGAAACACCATATATTTT. Protein: CASSYSRGLSGNTIYF.

V usage is TRBV5-1 and J usage is TRBJ2-7, with 12 bases fitting TRBD2. This CDR3 comprises 16 residues. From germline, CDR1 is SGHRS and CDR2 YFSETQ. V dropped 0 bases and J dropped 0; count of bases not matched to a gene: 1. CDR3 nucleotides: TGCGCCAGCAGCTTGGGACTAGCGGGAGACTCCTACGAGCAGTACTTC. Translated, it gives CASSLGLAGDSYEQYF.

The rearrangement uses TRBV7-2 and TRBJ1-3; D call uncertain. CDR1 and CDR2 (germline): SGHTA, FQGNSA. The CDR3 covers 13 residues. V lost 4 bases and J lost 4, with 8 bases in between. The CDR3 protein is CASSSKGGNTIYF. The CDR3 region has the DNA TGTGCCAGCAGCTCAAAAGGAGGAAACACCATATATTTT.

The chain carries TRBV6-5 and TRBJ1-1, with 7 positions matching TRBD1. V shed 6 bases, J shed 1 base, and the junction held 5 bases outside the gene matches. This CDR3 comprises 14 residues. CDR1 is MNHEY and CDR2 is SVGAGI in the germline V gene. The CDR3 DNA sequence: TGTGCCAGCAGGAGGGGGCAGGAGAACACTGAAGCTTTCTTT. Translation: CASRRGQENTEAFF.

The chain joins TRBV7-9 to TRBJ2-1, with a weak D call TRBD1 (6 bases). The length of the CDR3 is 15 residues. Deletions cut 1 base from V and 8 bases from J, with 15 bases between. Per germline, CDR1 SEHNR and CDR2 FQNEAQ (reference sequence). The CDR3 is CASSLGQGIGDEQFF. In DNA, the CDR3 is TGTGCCAGCAGCTTAGGGCAGGGGATCGGAGATGAGCAGTTCTTC.

This clonotype was counted a single time. CDR3 nucleotides: TGCGCCAGCAGGCGGGCGGGAGGTTTCTACAATGAGCAGTTCTTC. This translates into CASRRAGGFYNEQFF. This chain links TRBV4-1 with TRBJ2-1, with 8 bases that match TRBD2. V lost 6 bases to trimming and J lost 3 bases; unmatched junction nucleotides: 7. Germline V CDR1 and CDR2: MGHRA, YSYEKL. This CDR3 has 15 residues.

This rearrangement joins TRBV5-1 to TRBJ2-7, with 7 bases identical to TRBD1. J lost 2 bases, V lost 0 bases, and 5 bases had no gene match. This CDR3 comprises 15 residues. Germline V lookup: CDR1 SGHRS, CDR2 YFSETQ. This chain's CDR3 is CASSLATGNTYEQYF. CDR3 DNA sequence: TGCGCCAGCAGCTTGGCGACAGGGAATACCTACGAGCAGTACTTC.